This T cell receptor (beta chain) was sequenced during a study of blood T cell repertoires in COVID-19. All enrollees were roughly 18 to 90 years old and from some 24 US areas. Self-reported history from a screening survey and questionnaire set each donor's cohort. Two negative PCRs, clearance, or symptom resolution had been documented for recovered Cohort 3 donors. Per the authors' pipeline: Estimation of nucleated cell counts was performed using reference gene primer amplification. TCRdb's copy holds only in-frame clones and misses some; the assay was immunoSEQ multiplex PCR. Clone size and the V and J calls come from that table; the DNA yielded D and trimming. The sample lists 350,000 to 400,000 clones, nearly 90% occurring once. From germline, CDR1 is MRHNA and CDR2 SNTAGT. The CDR3 extends over 16 amino acids. The trim removed 4 bases at V and 9 bases at J, leaving 15 bases unmatched.

The TCR was taken from a woman aged 25 to 39 who had recovered from COVID-19. Material: PBMCs or T cells enriched from blood (not recorded which). This chain uses TRBV6-4 with TRBJ1-5; 7 bases are a match to TRBD1. CDR3 bases: TGTGCCAGCAGTGGTGGGACAGCTATATTTAATTGGCCCCAGCATTTT. It codes for CASSGGTAIFNWPQHF.